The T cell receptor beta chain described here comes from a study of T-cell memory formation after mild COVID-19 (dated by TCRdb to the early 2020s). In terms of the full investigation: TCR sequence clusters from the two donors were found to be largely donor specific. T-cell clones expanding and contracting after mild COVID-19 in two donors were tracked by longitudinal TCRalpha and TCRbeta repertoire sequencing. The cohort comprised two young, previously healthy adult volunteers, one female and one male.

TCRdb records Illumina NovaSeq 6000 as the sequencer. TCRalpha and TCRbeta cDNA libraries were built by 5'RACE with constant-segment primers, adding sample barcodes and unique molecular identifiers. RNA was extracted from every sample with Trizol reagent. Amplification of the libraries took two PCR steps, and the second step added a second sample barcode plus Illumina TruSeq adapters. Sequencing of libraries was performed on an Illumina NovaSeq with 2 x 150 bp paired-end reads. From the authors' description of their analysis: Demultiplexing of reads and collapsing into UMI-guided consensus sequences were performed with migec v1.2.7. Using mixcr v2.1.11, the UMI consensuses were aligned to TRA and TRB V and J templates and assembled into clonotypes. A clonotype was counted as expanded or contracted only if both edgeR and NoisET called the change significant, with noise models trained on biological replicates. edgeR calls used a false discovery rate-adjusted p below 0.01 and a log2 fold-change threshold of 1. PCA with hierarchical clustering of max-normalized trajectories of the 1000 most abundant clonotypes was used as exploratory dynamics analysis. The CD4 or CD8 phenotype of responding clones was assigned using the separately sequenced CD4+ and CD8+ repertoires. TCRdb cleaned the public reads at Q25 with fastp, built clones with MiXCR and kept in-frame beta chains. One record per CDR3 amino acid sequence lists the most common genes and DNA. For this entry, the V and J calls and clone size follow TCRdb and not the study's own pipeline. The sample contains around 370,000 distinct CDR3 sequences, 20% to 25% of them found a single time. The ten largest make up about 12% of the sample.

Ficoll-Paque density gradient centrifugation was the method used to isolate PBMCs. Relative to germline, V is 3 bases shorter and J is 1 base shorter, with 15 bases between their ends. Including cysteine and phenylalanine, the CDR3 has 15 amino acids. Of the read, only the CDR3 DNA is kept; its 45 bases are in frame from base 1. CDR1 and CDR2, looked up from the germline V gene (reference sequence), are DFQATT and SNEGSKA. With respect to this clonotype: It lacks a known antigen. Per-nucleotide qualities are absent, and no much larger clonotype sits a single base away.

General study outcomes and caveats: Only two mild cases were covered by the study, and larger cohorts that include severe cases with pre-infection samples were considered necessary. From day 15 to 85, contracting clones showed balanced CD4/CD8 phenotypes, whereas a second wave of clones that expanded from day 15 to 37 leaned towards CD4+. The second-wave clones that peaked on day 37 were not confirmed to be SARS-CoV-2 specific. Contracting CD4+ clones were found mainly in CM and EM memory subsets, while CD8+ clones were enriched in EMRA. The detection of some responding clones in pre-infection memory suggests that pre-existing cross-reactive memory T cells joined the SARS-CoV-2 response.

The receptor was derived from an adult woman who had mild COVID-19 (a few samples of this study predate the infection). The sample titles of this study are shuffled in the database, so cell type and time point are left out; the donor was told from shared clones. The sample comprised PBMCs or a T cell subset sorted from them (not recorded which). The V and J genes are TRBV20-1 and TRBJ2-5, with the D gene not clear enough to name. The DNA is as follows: TGCAGTGCTAGCCGCGGCACCCGGGCCCAAGAGACCCAGTACTTC. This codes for CSASRGTRAQETQYF.